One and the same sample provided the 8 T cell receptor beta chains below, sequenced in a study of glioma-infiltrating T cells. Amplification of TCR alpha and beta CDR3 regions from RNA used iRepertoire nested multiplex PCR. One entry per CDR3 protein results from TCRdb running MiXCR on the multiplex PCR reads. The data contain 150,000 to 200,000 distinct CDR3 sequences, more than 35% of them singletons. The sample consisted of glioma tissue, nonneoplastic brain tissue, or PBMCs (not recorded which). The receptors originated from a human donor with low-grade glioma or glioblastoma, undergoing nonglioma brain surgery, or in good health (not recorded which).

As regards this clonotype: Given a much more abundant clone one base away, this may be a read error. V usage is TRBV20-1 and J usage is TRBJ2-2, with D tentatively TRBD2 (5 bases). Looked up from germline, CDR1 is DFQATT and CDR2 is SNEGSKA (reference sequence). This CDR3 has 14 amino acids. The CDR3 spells CSASGELNTGDLFF. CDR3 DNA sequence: TGCAGTGCTAGCGGGGAGCTGAACACCGGGGATCTGTTTTTT.

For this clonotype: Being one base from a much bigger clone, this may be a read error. The CDR3, as DNA: TGCAGTGCTAGAGAGGACAGGGGAGGGCGTTCACCCCTCAACTTT. Protein sequence: CSAREDRGGRSPLNF. V usage is TRBV20-1 and J usage is TRBJ1-6; TRBD1 agrees at 9 bases. The germline V gene encodes CDR1 DFQATT and CDR2 SNEGSKA (reference sequence). This CDR3 contains 15 residues.

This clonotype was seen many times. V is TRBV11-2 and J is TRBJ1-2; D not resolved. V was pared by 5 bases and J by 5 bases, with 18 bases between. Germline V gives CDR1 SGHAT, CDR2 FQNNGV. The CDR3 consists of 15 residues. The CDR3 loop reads CASSPIRRTSYGYTF. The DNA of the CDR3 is TGTGCCAGCAGCCCGATTAGGCGCACTTCTTATGGCTACACCTTC. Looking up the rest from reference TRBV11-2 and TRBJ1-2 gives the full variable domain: EAGVAQSPRYKIIEKRQSVAFWCNPISGHATLYWYQQILGQGPKLLIQFQNNGVVDDSQLPKDRFSAERLKGVDSTLKIQPAKLEDSAVYLCASSPIRRTSYGYTFGSGTRLTVV.

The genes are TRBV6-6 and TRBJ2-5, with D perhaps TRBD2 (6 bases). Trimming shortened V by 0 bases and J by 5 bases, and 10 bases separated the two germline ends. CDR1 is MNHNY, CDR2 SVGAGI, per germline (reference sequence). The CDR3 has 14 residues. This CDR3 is CASSYSRREETQYF. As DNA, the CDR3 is TGTGCCAGCAGTTACTCGAGGAGGGAGGAGACCCAGTACTTC.

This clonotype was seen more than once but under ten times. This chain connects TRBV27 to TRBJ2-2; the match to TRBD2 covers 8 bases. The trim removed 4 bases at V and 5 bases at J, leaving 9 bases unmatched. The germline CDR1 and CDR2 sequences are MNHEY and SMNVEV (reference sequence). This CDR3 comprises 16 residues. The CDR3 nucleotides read TGTGCCAGCAGTTGGGGACTAGAGGGAGGGACCGGGGAGCTGTTTTTT. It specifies CASSWGLEGGTGELFF.

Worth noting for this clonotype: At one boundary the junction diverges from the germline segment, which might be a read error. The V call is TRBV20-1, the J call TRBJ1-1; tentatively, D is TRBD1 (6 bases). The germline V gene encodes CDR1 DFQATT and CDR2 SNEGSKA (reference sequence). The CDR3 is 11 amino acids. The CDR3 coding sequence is TGCAGAGCTAGAGGGGGGACTGAAGCTTTCTTT. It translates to CRARGGTEAFF.

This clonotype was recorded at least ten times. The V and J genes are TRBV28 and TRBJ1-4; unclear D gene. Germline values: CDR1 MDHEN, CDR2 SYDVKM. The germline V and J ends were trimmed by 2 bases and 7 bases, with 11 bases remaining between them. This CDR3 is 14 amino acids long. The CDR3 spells CASSLGVFGEKLFF. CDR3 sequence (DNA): TGTGCCAGCAGTTTAGGGGTTTTTGGTGAAAAACTGTTTTTT.

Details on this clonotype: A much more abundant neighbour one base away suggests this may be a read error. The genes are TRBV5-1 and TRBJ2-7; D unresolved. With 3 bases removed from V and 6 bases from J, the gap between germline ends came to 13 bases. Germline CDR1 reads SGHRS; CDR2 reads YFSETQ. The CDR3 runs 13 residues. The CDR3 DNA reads TGCGCCAGCAGCTCCGGATCTCGACGCGAGCAGTACTTC. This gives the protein CASSSGSRREQYF.